The 21 T cell receptor beta chains below come from one sample, sequenced in a study of Graves' ophthalmopathy and Graves' hyperthyroidism. Amplification of TCR beta CDR3 regions used RNA transcripts. A first-round RT-PCR used HTBI primers, followed by a second-round multiplex PCR. TCRdb independently ran MiXCR on the multiplex PCR reads; one entry per CDR3 protein. The sample lists 200,000 to 300,000 distinct CDR3 sequences; around 42% were seen once. Sequenced material: peripheral blood. These receptor sequences come from an adult man with Graves' ophthalmopathy.

This clonotype was counted a single time. The chain has TRBV3-1 and TRBJ1-1, with a possible D match to TRBD1 (5 bases). Trimming removed 0 bases from V and 7 bases from J, with 9 bases in between. This CDR3 contains 13 residues. Looked up from germline, CDR1 is LGHDT and CDR2 is YNNKEL (reference sequence). CDR3 region: CASSQDWGGEAFF. The DNA of the CDR3 is TGTGCCAGCAGCCAAGATTGGGGGGGTGAAGCTTTCTTT. The variable domain in full, with the rest retrieved from reference TRBV3-1 and TRBJ1-1, is DTAVSQTPKYLVTQMGNDKSIKCEQNLGHDTMYWYKQDSKKFLKIMFSYNNKELIINETVPNRFSPKSPDKAHLNLHINSLELGDSAVYFCASSQDWGGEAFFGQGTRLTVV.

This clonotype was seen a few times. V usage is TRBV10-2 and J usage is TRBJ1-1; TRBD1 agrees at 7 bases. Germline CDR1 reads WSHSY; CDR2 reads SAAADI. J was trimmed by 2 bases and V by 8 bases; bases with no gene match: 8. This CDR3 region has 14 residues. The CDR3 reads CASSWTGLNTEAFF. The CDR3 region has the DNA TGCGCCAGCTCGTGGACAGGCCTTAACACTGAAGCTTTCTTT.

The chain combines TRBV20-1 with TRBJ2-7, with D perhaps matching TRBD1 (6 bases). CDR3 length: 12 residues. Trimming stripped 3 bases from V and 3 bases from J, with 9 bases between. Germline V lookup: CDR1 DFQATT, CDR2 SNEGSKA (reference sequence). The chain's CDR3 is CSARGQDYEQYF. CDR3 nucleotides: TGCAGTGCTAGGGGACAAGACTACGAGCAGTACTTC.

Regarding this clonotype: No conserved phenylalanine or tryptophan is present at the end of the CDR3, so a read error is the likely explanation. This sequence joins TRBV20-1 and TRBJ1-1; 7 bases are a match to TRBD1. Looked up from germline, CDR1 is DFQATT and CDR2 is SNEGSKA (reference sequence). The V and J ends lost 0 bases and 9 bases, in that order; junction bases with no gene match: 10. The CDR3 is made up of 14 amino acids. CDR3 in amino acids: CSARDSPSDRQAFL. The CDR3 DNA reads TGCAGTGCTAGAGATTCCCCCTCGGACAGGCAAGCTTTCCTT.

This clonotype was detected a few times. J is TRBJ2-7 and V is TRBV11-2; D is possibly TRBD2 (6 bases). V was cut by 5 bases and J by 6 bases, with 17 bases left in between. The CDR3 is 14 residues long. Germline V CDR1 and CDR2: SGHAT, FQNNGV. DNA for the CDR3: TGTGCCAGCAGCCTAAAAACGGGGGTGGGCGAGCAGTACTTC. This translates into CASSLKTGVGEQYF.

The rearrangement links TRBV19 to TRBJ1-2; D call uncertain. V lost 3 bases to trimming and J lost 7 bases, with 9 bases between them. The CDR3 runs to 12 residues. CDR1 and CDR2 (germline): LNHDA, SQIVND (reference sequence). CDR3 loop: CASSMARAGYTF. Written as DNA, the CDR3 is TGTGCCAGTAGTATGGCTAGGGCTGGCTACACCTTC.

The gene calls are TRBV19 and TRBJ2-5; TRBD1 agrees at 11 bases. The germline CDR1 and CDR2 sequences are LNHDA and SQIVND (reference sequence). V lost 3 bases and J lost 5; bases outside the gene matches: 5. The length of the CDR3 is 15 residues. The CDR3: CASSIGTGGWETQYF. CDR3 nucleotides: TGTGCCAGTAGTATCGGGACAGGGGGATGGGAGACCCAGTACTTC. The full variable domain, completed using reference TRBV19 and TRBJ2-5, is DGGITQSPKYLFRKEGQNVTLSCEQNLNHDAMYWYRQDPGQGLRLIYYSQIVNDFQKGDIAEGYSVSREKKESFPLTVTSAQKNPTAFYLCASSIGTGGWETQYFGPGTRLLVL.

The rearrangement links TRBV2 to TRBJ2-7; tentatively, D is TRBD1 or TRBD2 (5 bases each). The CDR3 has 15 amino acids. The V gene's germline CDR1 is SNHLY and CDR2 FYNNEI. Trimming shortened V by 6 bases and J by 1 base, and 16 bases separated the two germline ends. The CDR3 sequence: CASSLGASGSYEQYF. CDR3 in DNA: TGTGCCAGCAGCTTAGGGGCGAGCGGTTCCTACGAGCAGTACTTC.

The chain has TRBV2 and TRBJ2-6; D not certain. Germline values: CDR1 SNHLY, CDR2 FYNNEI. The germline V and J ends were trimmed by 3 bases and 2 bases, with 8 bases remaining between them. The CDR3 spans 15 residues. This CDR3 is CASSDSQAGANVLTF. The CDR3 region has the DNA TGTGCCAGCAGTGACAGTCAAGCTGGGGCCAACGTCCTGACTTTC.

The genes are TRBV24-1 and TRBJ2-3; TRBD1 is a possible D gene (5 bases). Germline CDR1 is KGHDR and CDR2 is SFDVKD. This CDR3 has 16 residues. V lost 0 bases to trimming and J lost 0 bases, with 9 bases between them. The CDR3 sequence is CATSDLGATSTDTQYF. Here the CDR3 DNA reads TGTGCCACCAGTGATTTGGGGGCTACTAGCACAGATACGCAGTATTTT.

This clonotype was picked up a small number of times. The chain links TRBV5-1 to TRBJ2-7; 8 nucleotides agree with TRBD2. Losses at the gene ends were 1 base for V and 0 bases for J; bases not matched to a gene: 3. Germline CDR1 reads SGHRS; CDR2 reads YFSETQ. CDR3 length: 15 amino acids. The CDR3 sequence is CASSLTSGLSYEQYF. The CDR3, as DNA: TGCGCCAGCAGCTTGACTAGCGGCCTCTCCTACGAGCAGTACTTC.

As to this clonotype: The junction shows a germline mismatch at one end, possibly a read error. The gene calls are TRBV5-1 and TRBJ2-5, with 7 bases aligning to TRBD1. CDR1 and CDR2 from the germline V gene are SGHRS and YFSETQ. This CDR3 spans 14 amino acids. CDR3 in amino acids: CASSLGGSIKTQYF. In nucleotides, the CDR3 is TGTGCCAGCAGCTTAGGGGGCAGCATCAAGACCCAGTACTTC.

The rearrangement links TRBV7-2 to TRBJ2-7; no clear D. Germline V lookup: CDR1 SGHTA, CDR2 FQGNSA. CDR3 length: 13 amino acids. Trimming stripped 0 bases from V and 6 bases from J, with 9 bases between. The CDR3 DNA reads as TGTGCCAGCAGCTTAGCACACGGTGGCGAGCAGTACTTC. It yields the protein CASSLAHGGEQYF.

In its sample, this clonotype was seen a few times. V is TRBV7-2 and J is TRBJ2-5; 15 bases fit TRBD2. Germline CDR1 and CDR2: SGHTA and FQGNSA. CDR3 length: 17 residues. Germline trimming cut 5 bases from V and 1 base from J; bases unmatched to any gene: 5. The CDR3 coding sequence is TGTGCCAGCAGCCCCGGGACTAGCGGGAGGCCCCAAGAGACCCAGTACTTC. Translation: CASSPGTSGRPQETQYF. Together with reference TRBV7-2 and TRBJ2-5, the CDR3 gives the full variable domain: GAGVSQSPSNKVTEKGKDVELRCDPISGHTALYWYRQSLGQGLEFLIYFQGNSAPDKSGLPSDRFSAERTGGSVSTLTIQRTQQEDSAVYLCASSPGTSGRPQETQYFGPGTRLLVL.

This clonotype was seen a handful of times. The chain recombines TRBV4-1 with TRBJ2-7; 7 positions agree with TRBD2. V trimming: 4 bases; J trimming: 7 bases; junction bases outside the gene matches: 10. CDR3 size: 14 residues. Germline V gene sequence: CDR1 MGHRA, CDR2 YSYEKL. DNA of the CDR3: TGCGCCAGCAGCCCCGGGAGGTTCTTAGGGGAGCAGTACTTC. It encodes CASSPGRFLGEQYF.

There are many counts of this clonotype. The rearrangement uses TRBV29-1 and TRBJ1-1; possibly TRBD1 for D (5 bases). V was trimmed by 2 bases and J by 3 bases, leaving 10 bases between them. This CDR3 contains 13 residues. CDR1 and CDR2 (germline): SQVTM, ANQGSEA. This CDR3 reads CSVEWGRHTEAFF. In DNA, the CDR3 is TGCAGCGTTGAATGGGGCCGACACACTGAAGCTTTCTTT.

The V and J genes are TRBV25-1 and TRBJ1-2; 7 bases line up with TRBD1. V gave up 6 bases and J gave up 5 bases; unmatched junction bases: 15. Germline-derived CDR1 and CDR2 are MGHDK and SYGVNS. The CDR3 extends over 16 amino acids. CDR3 loop: CASSGSTGTEEYGYTF. The CDR3, as DNA: TGTGCCAGCAGCGGGTCCACCGGGACAGAAGAATATGGCTACACCTTC.

The chain uses TRBV12-5 and TRBJ2-7; 10 positions agree with TRBD2. The CDR3 loop spans 16 amino acids. The V and J ends lost 3 bases and 3 bases, in that order; junction bases with no gene match: 8. Germline V gene data show CDR1 as LGHNT and CDR2 as FRNRAP. DNA for the CDR3: TGTGCTAGTGGTTTACGACTAGCGGGCTTCCTCTACGAGCAGTACTTC. Protein sequence: CASGLRLAGFLYEQYF.

This clonotype appeared a few times. This chain uses TRBV7-9 with TRBJ2-5; D is uncertain. Trimming cost V 8 bases and J 1 base, with 11 bases left between them. The germline V gene has CDR1 SEHNR and CDR2 FQNEAQ (reference sequence). CDR3 size: 13 residues. In DNA, the CDR3 is TGTGCCAGCTGCCTACAGTTCCAAGAGACCCAGTACTTC. Translating gives CASCLQFQETQYF.

There are a few counts of this clonotype. The rearrangement joins TRBV2 to TRBJ1-5; D is perhaps TRBD1 (5 bases). V was clipped by 4 bases and J by 11 bases, with 15 bases between them. The V gene's germline CDR1 is SNHLY and CDR2 FYNNEI. The CDR3 is 13 amino acids. In DNA form, the CDR3 reads TGTGCCAGCAGTGGAGAGGGACGGCTCACCCAGCATTTT. Encoded protein: CASSGEGRLTQHF.

This clonotype was observed at least ten times. V and J are TRBV29-1 and TRBJ2-2; tentatively, D is TRBD2 (5 bases). This CDR3 has 13 amino acids. Germline lookup yields CDR1 SQVTM and CDR2 ANQGSEA. The ends were cut back, 4 bases at V and 9 bases at J, with 15 bases in the middle. CDR3 loop: CSVAHGNSRELFF. Here the CDR3 DNA reads TGCAGCGTTGCTCACGGGAATTCCAGGGAGCTGTTTTTT.